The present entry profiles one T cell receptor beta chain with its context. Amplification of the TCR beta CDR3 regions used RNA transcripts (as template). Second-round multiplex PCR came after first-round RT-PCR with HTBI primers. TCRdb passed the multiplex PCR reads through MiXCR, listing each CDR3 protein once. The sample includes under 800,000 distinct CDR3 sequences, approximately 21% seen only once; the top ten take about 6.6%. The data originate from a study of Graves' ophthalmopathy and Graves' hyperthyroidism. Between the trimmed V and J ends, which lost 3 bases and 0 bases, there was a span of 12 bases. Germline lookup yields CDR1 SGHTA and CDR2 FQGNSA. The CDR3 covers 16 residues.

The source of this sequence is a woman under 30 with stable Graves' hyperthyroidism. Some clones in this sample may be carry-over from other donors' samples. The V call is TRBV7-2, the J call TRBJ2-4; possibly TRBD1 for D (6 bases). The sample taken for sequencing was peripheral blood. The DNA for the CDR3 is TGTGCCAGCAGCTTCCGACAGGCCGAAGCCAAAAACATTCAGTACTTC. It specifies CASSFRQAEAKNIQYF.